This section outlines one T cell receptor beta chain sequence together with its context. Its antigen is not identified. Using a J-beta primer mix together with a sample-barcoded 5' primer, a second PCR was run for about 6 to 12 cycles. Every sample gave at least 3 million paired-end reads containing CDR3. MiXCR, applied by TCRdb to the 5' RACE reads, yields one record per CDR3 protein. The table lists about a million distinct CDR3 sequences, around 48% of them singletons, with 13% in the top ten. Trimming stripped 5 bases from V and 10 bases from J, with 17 bases between. The germline V gene has CDR1 SGHAT and CDR2 FQNNGV. CDR3 length equals 13 residues. Healthy Caucasian individuals from Russia aged about 6 to 100 served as donors. This record comes from a study of blood T cells in healthy people across ages. The study, taken as a whole, reports: In these data, TCR beta diversity tracked strongly with naive T cell percentage.

The TCR was taken from a young man in good health. The V gene is TRBV11-2, the J gene TRBJ1-1; a possible D gene is TRBD1 (5 bases). Sequenced: blood. The CDR3 sequence: CASSIAMAGRAFF. CDR3 DNA sequence: TGTGCCAGCAGCATAGCTATGGCAGGGAGAGCTTTCTTT.